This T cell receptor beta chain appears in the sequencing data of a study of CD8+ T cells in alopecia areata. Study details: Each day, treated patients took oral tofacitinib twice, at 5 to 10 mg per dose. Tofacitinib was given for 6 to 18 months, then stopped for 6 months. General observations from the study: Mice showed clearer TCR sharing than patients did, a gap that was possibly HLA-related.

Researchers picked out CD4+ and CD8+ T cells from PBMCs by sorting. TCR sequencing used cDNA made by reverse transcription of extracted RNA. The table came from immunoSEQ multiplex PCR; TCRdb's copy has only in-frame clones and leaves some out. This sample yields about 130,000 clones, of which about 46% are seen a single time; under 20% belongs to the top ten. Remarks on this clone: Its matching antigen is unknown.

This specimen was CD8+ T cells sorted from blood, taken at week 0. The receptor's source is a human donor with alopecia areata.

CDR3 loop: CASSYLGPRTDTQYF. In nucleotides, the CDR3 is TGTGCCAGCAGTTACCTAGGACCTCGCACAGATACGCAGTATTTT. This chain uses TRBV6-6 with TRBJ2-3, with D unclear. The germline V gene has CDR1 MNHNY and CDR2 SVGAGI (reference sequence). Trimming shortened V by 2 bases and J by 1 base, and 10 bases separated the two germline ends. This CDR3 has 15 residues.